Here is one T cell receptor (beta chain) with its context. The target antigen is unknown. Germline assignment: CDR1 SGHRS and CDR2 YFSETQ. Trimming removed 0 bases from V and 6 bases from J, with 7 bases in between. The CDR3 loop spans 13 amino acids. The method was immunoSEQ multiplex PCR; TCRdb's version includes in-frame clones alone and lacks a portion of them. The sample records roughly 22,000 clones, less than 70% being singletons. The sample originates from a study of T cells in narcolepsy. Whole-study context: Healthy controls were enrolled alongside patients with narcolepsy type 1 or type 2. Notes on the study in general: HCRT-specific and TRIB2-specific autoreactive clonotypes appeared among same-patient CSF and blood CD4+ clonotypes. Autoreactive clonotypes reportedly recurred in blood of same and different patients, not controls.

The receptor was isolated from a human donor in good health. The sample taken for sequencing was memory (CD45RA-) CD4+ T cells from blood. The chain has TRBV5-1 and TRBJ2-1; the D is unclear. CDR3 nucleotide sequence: TGCGCCAGCAGCTTGGTTACCATCAATGAGCAGTTCTTC. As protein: CASSLVTINEQFF.